These T cell receptor beta chains were read from a single sample in a study of early T cells in non-severe SARS-CoV-2 infection. TCRdb processed the 5' RACE reads anew with MiXCR; each CDR3 protein has one entry. The data contain 55,000 to 75,000 distinct CDR3 sequences, 12% of them seen just once; the ten biggest clones take up around 3.8%. The sample was whole blood. All receptors come from an adult who was a healthcare worker with PCR-confirmed SARS-CoV-2 infection or an uninfected control (not recorded which). Both conserved end residues are part of each CDR3. D genes are given only for firm matches. A clone size is listed for some rows: how often the clone was seen (once, few, many), or a class if it is expanded.

j_call: TRBJ1-4; d_call: .; v_call: TRBV18; clone_size: .; cdr3_nt: TGTGCCAGCTCGAAGGACAGTAATGAAAAACTGTTTTTT; cdr3_aa: CASSKDSNEKLFF
j_call: TRBJ2-1; d_call: TRBD2; v_call: TRBV28; clone_size: .; cdr3_nt: TGTGCCAGCAGCCTAGCGGGAGAAGATGAGCAGTTCTTC; cdr3_aa: CASSLAGEDEQFF
j_call: TRBJ2-1; d_call: TRBD2; v_call: TRBV20-1; clone_size: few; cdr3_nt: TGCAGTGCTAGAGGGACGGGGGGCTCCTACAATGAGCAGTTCTTC; cdr3_aa: CSARGTGGSYNEQFF
j_call: TRBJ1-2; d_call: .; v_call: TRBV6-1; clone_size: many; cdr3_nt: TGTGCCAGCAGTTGGGGCGACTATGGCTACACCTTC; cdr3_aa: CASSWGDYGYTF
j_call: TRBJ1-1; d_call: .; v_call: TRBV18; clone_size: many; cdr3_nt: TGTGCCAGCTCAAGTCTGGACGGCAGCGAAGCTTTCTTT; cdr3_aa: CASSSLDGSEAFF
j_call: TRBJ2-3; d_call: .; v_call: TRBV21-1; clone_size: .; cdr3_nt: TGTGTCAGCGGACCAAATCTTGGTGCCACAGATACGCAGTATTTT; cdr3_aa: CVSGPNLGATDTQYF
j_call: TRBJ2-5; d_call: .; v_call: TRBV6-2/TRBV6-3; clone_size: many; cdr3_nt: TGTGCCAGCAGTTACGACAGTGGTGCAATTGAGACCCAGTACTTC; cdr3_aa: CASSYDSGAIETQYF
j_call: TRBJ2-7; d_call: TRBD2; v_call: TRBV12-3/TRBV12-4; clone_size: many; cdr3_nt: TGTGCCAGCAGTTTGATGCTAGCGGGAGCGGAAGAGCAGTACTTC; cdr3_aa: CASSLMLAGAEEQYF
j_call: TRBJ2-3; d_call: .; v_call: TRBV20-1; clone_size: .; cdr3_nt: TGCAGTGCCAACAATGGAGATACGCAGTATTTT; cdr3_aa: CSANNGDTQYF
j_call: TRBJ2-1; d_call: TRBD2; v_call: TRBV28; clone_size: once; cdr3_nt: TGTGCCAGCAGTTTCCATACTAGCGCCAAAGGGAAGTTCTTC; cdr3_aa: CASSFHTSAKGKFF
j_call: TRBJ2-2; d_call: .; v_call: TRBV13; clone_size: few; cdr3_nt: TGTGCCAGCAGCTTGAACGGGGGGCACGCCGGGGAGCTGTTTTTT; cdr3_aa: CASSLNGGHAGELFF
j_call: TRBJ2-5; d_call: TRBD1; v_call: TRBV6-6; clone_size: few; cdr3_nt: TGTGCCAGCAGGGCCCCGGGACAGGGGGGAGAGACCCAGTACTTC; cdr3_aa: CASRAPGQGGETQYF
j_call: TRBJ1-1; d_call: TRBD1; v_call: TRBV5-4; clone_size: .; cdr3_nt: TGTGCCAGCAGCCCCTGGACAGGGGGCGAGGCTGAAGCTTTCTTT; cdr3_aa: CASSPWTGGEAEAFF
j_call: TRBJ2-2; d_call: .; v_call: TRBV20-1; clone_size: many; cdr3_nt: TGCAGTGCCCGAGGGCCAGGGAGGCCCGGGGAGCTGTTTTTT; cdr3_aa: CSARGPGRPGELFF
j_call: TRBJ2-7; d_call: TRBD2; v_call: TRBV6-6; clone_size: .; cdr3_nt: TGTGCCAGCAGCCCTAGGGCTAGCGGATCTTACGAGCAGTACTTC; cdr3_aa: CASSPRASGSYEQYF
j_call: TRBJ2-5; d_call: .; v_call: TRBV10-1; clone_size: few; cdr3_nt: TGCGCCAGCAGTGAGAACCCTAGCGCCGAGACCCAGTACTTC; cdr3_aa: CASSENPSAETQYF
j_call: TRBJ2-7; d_call: .; v_call: TRBV20-1; clone_size: many; cdr3_nt: TGCAGTGCTAACCCCCAGGGGGGTTTCTCCTACGAGCAGTACTTC; cdr3_aa: CSANPQGGFSYEQYF